This T cell receptor beta chain was captured by sequencing in a study of OX40 agonist ivuxolimab in advanced cancers. About the study: Checkpoint inhibitors had been given previously to under 50% of patients. Findings of the study overall: Low normalized T-cell clonal expansion was additionally recorded for some nonresponders.

Trimming at V came to 3 bases and at J to 4 bases, leaving 8 bases not matched to a gene. The CDR3 is 16 residues long. Germline loops: CDR1 MNHNS, CDR2 SASEGT. With respect to this clone: Its antigen is undetermined.

It was autoimmune disease history or systemic immunosuppression that excluded patients. The assay was immunoSEQ multiplex PCR, and TCRdb's table has in-frame clones only and misses some. The profile covers around 65,000 clones, with more than 70% appearing a single time and around 2% taken by the ten largest. The origin of this receptor is an adult with an advanced solid tumor such as melanoma, head and neck, liver or kidney cancer. The rearrangement uses TRBV6-1 and TRBJ1-3, with TRBD1 matching over 8 bases. Source: CD4+ or CD8+ T cells sorted from blood, taken in a trial of the OX40 agonist ivuxolimab. The CDR3 DNA reads as TGTGCCAGCAGTGACCACAGGACAGGGAAAGGAAACACCATATATTTT. This encodes CASSDHRTGKGNTIYF.